A selection of T cell receptor beta chains follows, all from one sample in a study of OX40 agonist ivuxolimab in advanced cancers. Data came from immunoSEQ multiplex PCR; TCRdb stores just in-frame clones and leaves some out. The sample consists of 42,000 or so clones, 80% to 90% of them appearing once. The specimen was CD4+ or CD8+ T cells sorted from blood, collected in a trial of the OX40 agonist ivuxolimab. Every receptor here comes from an adult with an advanced solid tumor such as melanoma, head and neck, liver or kidney cancer. The CDR3 runs from the conserved cysteine through the conserved F or W. D genes are given only for firm matches. Clone size is not always given. Where it is, it says once, few, many or a class for expanded clones.

>.|TRBD2|TRBJ2-1|TRBV11-2
TGTGCCAGCTCGCTAGCGGGAAGGTACAATGAGCAGTTCTTC
CASSLAGRYNEQFF
>.|.|TRBJ2-5|TRBV19
TGTGCCAGTAGTAAGGCGCAAGAGACCCAGTACTTC
CASSKAQETQYF
>.|.|TRBJ1-1|TRBV2
TGTGCCAGCAGCCCACGCCTGGAGGGGTCCGAAGCTTTCTTT
CASSPRLEGSEAFF
>.|.|TRBJ1-5|TRBV2
TGTGCCAGCAGTGTCAGTGAAGTTGAGCCCCAGCATTTT
CASSVSEVEPQHF
>.|.|TRBJ2-5|TRBV6-6
TGTGCCAGCAGTTACCAAGAGACCCAGTACTTC
CASSYQETQYF
>.|.|TRBJ1-6|TRBV28
TGTGCCAGCAGTTTTAGCGGCTTAGGGTCACCCCTCCACTTT
CASSFSGLGSPLHF
>.|.|TRBJ2-5|TRBV11-2
TGTGCCAGCAGCTTGACAGTTCAAGAGACCCAGTACTTC
CASSLTVQETQYF
>.|.|TRBJ2-1|TRBV10-2
TGCGCCAGCAGTGAGTCGACGTACAATGAGCAGTTCTTC
CASSESTYNEQFF
>.|.|TRBJ1-1|TRBV5-1
TGCGCCAGCAGCTTAGGACAGCGTAGGGTTAACACTGAAGCTTTCTTT
CASSLGQRRVNTEAFF
>.|.|TRBJ1-1|TRBV30
TGTGCCTGGAGTAGACAGCCAATGAACACTGAAGCTTTCTTT
CAWSRQPMNTEAFF
>.|TRBD2|TRBJ2-7|TRBV5-4
TGTGCCAGCAGCTTGGGGGCTAGCGGGGGTAAGCAGTACTTC
CASSLGASGGKQYF
>.|.|TRBJ1-1|TRBV19
TGTGCCAGTAAGGGGCCTAGGAGGAACACTGAAGCTTTCTTT
CASKGPRRNTEAFF
>.|TRBD1|TRBJ1-5|TRBV19
TGTGCCAGTGCGGGGGGGACAGGGAGAGGTCAGCCCCAGCATTTT
CASAGGTGRGQPQHF
>.|TRBD1|TRBJ1-5|TRBV6-1
TGTGCCAGCAGACTGACAGGGGGCAGTCAGCCCCAGCATTTT
CASRLTGGSQPQHF
>once|.|TRBJ2-4|TRBV6-5
TGTGCCAGCACCACCGGGGGATACATTCAGTACTTC
CASTTGGYIQYF
>.|.|TRBJ2-7|TRBV27
TGTGCCAGCAGTTTATTCGGGAGAATCCACGAGCAGTACTTC
CASSLFGRIHEQYF
>.|.|TRBJ2-5|TRBV5-5
TGTGCCAGCAGCTCCCGGCAGACCCAAGAGACCCAGTACTTC
CASSSRQTQETQYF
>.|.|TRBJ2-1|TRBV2
TGTGCCAGCAGTCGACGCAATGAGCAGTTCTTC
CASSRRNEQFF
>.|TRBD1|TRBJ1-2|TRBV7-9
TGTGCCAGCAGCTCTCAGGGGGACTATGGCTACACCTTC
CASSSQGDYGYTF
>once|.|TRBJ1-4|TRBV6-1
TGTGCCAGCAGCCCGGGTGGCGGGGATGAAAAACTGTTTTTT
CASSPGGGDEKLFF
>medium-sized|TRBD1|TRBJ2-7|TRBV7-8
TGTGCCAGCAGCTTAGAGGACGGGGGACAGGGTGCGGACGAGCAGTACTTC
CASSLEDGGQGADEQYF
>.|.|TRBJ2-5|TRBV5-1
TGCGCCAGCAGCTTCAAGGGCCCAGAGACCCAGTACTTC
CASSFKGPETQYF
>.|.|TRBJ2-1|TRBV7-9
TGTGCCAGCACCTCGTCGGGGTACGGTGAGCAGTTCTTC
CASTSSGYGEQFF
>few|TRBD1|TRBJ1-3|TRBV5-4
TGTGCCAGCAGCATCGACAGGGCCTCTGGAAACACCATATATTTT
CASSIDRASGNTIYF
>.|.|TRBJ2-3|TRBV5-1
TGCGCCAGCAGACTCTACGGCGGGGCTAGCACAGATACGCAGTATTTT
CASRLYGGASTDTQYF
>.|.|TRBJ1-3|TRBV9
TGTGCCAGCAGCGCTCGGACAGACGCCTGGAGCGGCATATATTTT
CASSARTDAWSGIYF
>few|.|TRBJ1-5|TRBV28
TGTGCCAGCAGGCTACCAGGAAGGAGCAATCAGCCCCAGCATTTT
CASRLPGRSNQPQHF
>.|.|TRBJ2-7|TRBV6-1
TGTGCCAGCAGCATCAAATCACAGAAGTCTTACGAGCAGTACTTC
CASSIKSQKSYEQYF
>once|TRBD1|TRBJ2-3|TRBV18
TGTGCCAGCTCACTAGGGACAGGATCCACAGATACGCAGTATTTT
CASSLGTGSTDTQYF
>.|.|TRBJ1-1|TRBV5-1
TGCGCCAGCAGCTTGGATCTGCTGTCGGATGCTTTCTTT
CASSLDLLSDAFF
>.|TRBD1|TRBJ1-6|TRBV2
TGTGCCAGCAGCCCGGGACAGGGCAGTAATTCACCCCTCCACTTT
CASSPGQGSNSPLHF
>.|TRBD1|TRBJ1-1|TRBV30
TGTGCCTGGAGTGTCAGGGGGCGAGGCACTGAAGCTTTCTTT
CAWSVRGRGTEAFF
>.|.|TRBJ1-5|TRBV5-8
TGTGCCAGCAGTTCCGGGACCCTCAGCAATCAGCCCCAGCATTTT
CASSSGTLSNQPQHF
>.|TRBD2|TRBJ2-7|TRBV18
TGTGCCAGCTCACCAGTCCCTAGCGGGAGTATTGTGTACGAGCAGTACTTC
CASSPVPSGSIVYEQYF
>.|.|TRBJ1-4|TRBV5-3
TGTGCCAGAAGCTTGGGGATGCCGATGGAAAATGAAAAACTGTTTTTT
CARSLGMPMENEKLFF
>.|.|TRBJ2-4|TRBV29-1
TGCAGCGTTGACGCAGGGGAAAACATTCAGTACTTC
CSVDAGENIQYF
>.|TRBD1|TRBJ1-1|TRBV5-8
TGTGCCAGCAGCTTGGAAGGACAGGTCACTGAAGCTTTCTTT
CASSLEGQVTEAFF
>.|.|TRBJ2-5|TRBV2
TGTGCCAGCAGTGAAGGACAGGGAGGTGTTGAGACCCAGTACTTC
CASSEGQGGVETQYF
>once|.|TRBJ2-2|TRBV14
TGTGCCAGCAGCCAAGAGGTGCAAGGCACCGGGGAGCTGTTTTTT
CASSQEVQGTGELFF
>.|.|TRBJ2-6|TRBV5-4
TGTGCCAGCAGCTTGGGTTCAGAGGTCCTAACTGGGGCCAACGTCCTGACTTTC
CASSLGSEVLTGANVLTF
>.|.|TRBJ2-7|TRBV27
TGTGCCAGCAGTTTAGGGGCTTACTACGAGCAGTACTTC
CASSLGAYYEQYF
>.|TRBD2|TRBJ2-3|TRBV6-6
TGTGCCAGCACAACGGCGGCGGGGGTAACAGATACGCAGTATTTT
CASTTAAGVTDTQYF
>.|.|TRBJ1-2|TRBV10-3
TGTGCCATCAGTGAATCCGGGGGCGATAGCTATGGCTACACCTTC
CAISESGGDSYGYTF
>.|.|TRBJ2-7|TRBV5-8
TGTGCCAGCAGACCCCAGGGGTCCCCCTACGAGCAGTACTTC
CASRPQGSPYEQYF
>once|.|TRBJ1-5|TRBV19
TGTGCCAGTTCGGGGGGCCAGGGCCTATATCAGCCCCAGCATTTT
CASSGGQGLYQPQHF
>.|TRBD2|TRBJ2-1|TRBV10-2
TGCGCCATTTTGCTAGCGGAGGACAATGAGCAGTTCTTC
CAILLAEDNEQFF
>once|.|TRBJ2-1|TRBV28
TGTGCCAGCAGTTTCTTGGGCGCGGGGCAGTTCTTC
CASSFLGAGQFF
>.|.|TRBJ1-1|TRBV7-2
TGTGCCAGCAGCCCCCGGTGGGGGAACACTGAAGCTTTCTTT
CASSPRWGNTEAFF
>.|.|TRBJ2-3|TRBV7-9
TGTGCCAGCAGCTTGGGGGCCAGCACAGATACGCAGTATTTT
CASSLGASTDTQYF
>.|.|TRBJ1-2|TRBV6-1
TGTGCCACCGACCAGGGGACTGGCTACACCTTC
CATDQGTGYTF
>.|.|TRBJ1-3|TRBV28
TGTGCCAGCAGCCGACCGGTAGCGGAAAACACCATATATTTT
CASSRPVAENTIYF
>.|.|TRBJ1-1|TRBV7-8
TGTGCCAGCAGCTTAGCGGTGCGGGGGAGCGCTGAAGCTTTCTTT
CASSLAVRGSAEAFF
>.|TRBD1|TRBJ2-2|TRBV5-1
TGCGCCAGCAGCTTGGTTTGGCAGGGGGCCGGGGAGCTGTTTTTT
CASSLVWQGAGELFF
>.|.|TRBJ1-1|TRBV4-2
TGTGCCAGCAGCCAAGGCCGAGCTGAGAACACTGAAGCTTTCTTT
CASSQGRAENTEAFF
>.|.|TRBJ2-1|TRBV19
TGTGCCAGTAGTAATGTCTGGGGCAATGAGCAGTTCTTC
CASSNVWGNEQFF
>.|TRBD1|TRBJ2-7|TRBV5-5
TGTGCCAGCAGCTTGTTACCAGTCAGGACAGGGGTCACCGAGCAGTACTTC
CASSLLPVRTGVTEQYF
>.|TRBD1|TRBJ1-1|TRBV5-1
TGCGCCAGCAGCTTCGGGACAGGGGGCGTCACTGAAGCTTTCTTT
CASSFGTGGVTEAFF
>.|.|TRBJ2-1|TRBV6-6
TGTGCCAGCAGTTACGGTCAGGGTGGCAATGAGCAGTTCTTC
CASSYGQGGNEQFF